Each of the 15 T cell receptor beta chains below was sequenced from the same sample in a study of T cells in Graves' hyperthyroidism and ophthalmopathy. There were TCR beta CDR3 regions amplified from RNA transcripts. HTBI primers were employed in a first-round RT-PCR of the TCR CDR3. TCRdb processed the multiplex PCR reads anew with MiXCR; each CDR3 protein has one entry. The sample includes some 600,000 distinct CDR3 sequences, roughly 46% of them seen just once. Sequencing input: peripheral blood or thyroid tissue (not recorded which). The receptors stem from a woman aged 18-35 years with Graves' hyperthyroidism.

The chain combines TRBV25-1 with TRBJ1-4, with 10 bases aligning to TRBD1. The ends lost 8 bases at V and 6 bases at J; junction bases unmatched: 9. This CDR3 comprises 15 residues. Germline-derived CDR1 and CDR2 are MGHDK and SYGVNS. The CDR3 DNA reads TGTGCCAGCTCACAAGGACAGGGGGAATATGAAAAACTGTTTTTT. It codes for CASSQGQGEYEKLFF.

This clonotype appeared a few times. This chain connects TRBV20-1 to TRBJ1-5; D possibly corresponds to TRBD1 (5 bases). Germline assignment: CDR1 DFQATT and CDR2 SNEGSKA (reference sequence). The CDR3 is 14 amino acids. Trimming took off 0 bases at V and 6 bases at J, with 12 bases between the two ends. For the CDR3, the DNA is TGCAGTGCTAGAGATTATCAGGGACGTCAGCCCCAGCATTTT. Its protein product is CSARDYQGRQPQHF.

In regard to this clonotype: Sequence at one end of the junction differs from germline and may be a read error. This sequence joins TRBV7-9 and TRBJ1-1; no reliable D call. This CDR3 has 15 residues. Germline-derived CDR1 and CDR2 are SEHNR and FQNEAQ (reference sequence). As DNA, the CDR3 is TGTGCCAGCAGCCCCCGGAGGCGACTGAACTCTGAAGCTTTCTTT. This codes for CASSPRRRLNSEAFF.

The CDR3 loop is CASIGFQGTQYF. The CDR3 coding sequence is TGTGCCAGCATTGGATTTCAGGGGACCCAGTACTTC. The chain combines TRBV25-1 with TRBJ2-5; possible D gene TRBD1, 5 bases. Per the germline V gene, CDR1 is MGHDK and CDR2 is SYGVNS. The germline V and J ends were trimmed by 7 bases and 7 bases, with 13 bases remaining between them. The CDR3 has 12 residues.

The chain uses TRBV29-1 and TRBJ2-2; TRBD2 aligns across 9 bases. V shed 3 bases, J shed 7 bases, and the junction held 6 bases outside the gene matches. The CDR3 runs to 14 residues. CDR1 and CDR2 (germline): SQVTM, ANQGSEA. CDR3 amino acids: CSVEGAGGVGELFF. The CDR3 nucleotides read TGCAGCGTTGAGGGAGCGGGAGGTGTCGGGGAGCTGTTTTTT.

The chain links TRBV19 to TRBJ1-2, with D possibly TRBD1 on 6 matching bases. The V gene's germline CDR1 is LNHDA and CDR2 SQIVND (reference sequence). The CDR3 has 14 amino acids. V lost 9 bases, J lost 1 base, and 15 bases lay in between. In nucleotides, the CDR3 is TGTGCCAGCCTACGGGGGGGCAGTAACTATGGCTACACCTTC. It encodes CASLRGGSNYGYTF.

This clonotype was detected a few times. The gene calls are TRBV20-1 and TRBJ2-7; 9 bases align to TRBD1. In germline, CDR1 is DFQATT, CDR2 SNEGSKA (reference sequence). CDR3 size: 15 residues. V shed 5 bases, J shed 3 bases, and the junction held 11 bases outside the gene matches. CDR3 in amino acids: CSAPAGDREIYEQYF. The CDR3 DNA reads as TGCAGTGCTCCCGCGGGGGACAGGGAGATCTACGAGCAGTACTTC.

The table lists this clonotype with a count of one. CDR3 bases: TGCAGTGCTACGGGGGGCAGGAACACTGAAGCTTTCTTT. Its translation: CSATGGRNTEAFF. The chain has TRBV20-1 and TRBJ1-1; D possibly corresponds to TRBD1 (6 bases). The V gene's germline CDR1 is DFQATT and CDR2 SNEGSKA (reference sequence). The CDR3 runs to 13 residues. Trimming removed 4 bases from V and 1 base from J, with 10 bases in between.

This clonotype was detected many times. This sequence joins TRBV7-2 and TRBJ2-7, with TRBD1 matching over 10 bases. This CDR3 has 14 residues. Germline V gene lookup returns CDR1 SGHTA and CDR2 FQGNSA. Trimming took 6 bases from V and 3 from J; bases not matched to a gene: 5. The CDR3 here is CASRYDRGHYEQYF. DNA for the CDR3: TGTGCCAGCAGGTACGACAGGGGGCACTACGAGCAGTACTTC. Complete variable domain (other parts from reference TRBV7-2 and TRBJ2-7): GAGVSQSPSNKVTEKGKDVELRCDPISGHTALYWYRQSLGQGLEFLIYFQGNSAPDKSGLPSDRFSAERTGGSVSTLTIQRTQQEDSAVYLCASRYDRGHYEQYFGPGTRLTVT.

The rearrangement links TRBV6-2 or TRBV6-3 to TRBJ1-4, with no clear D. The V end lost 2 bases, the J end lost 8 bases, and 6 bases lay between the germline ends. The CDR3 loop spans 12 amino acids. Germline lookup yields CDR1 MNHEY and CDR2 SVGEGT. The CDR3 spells CASSYQREKLFF. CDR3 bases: TGTGCCAGCAGTTACCAGAGGGAAAAACTGTTTTTT.

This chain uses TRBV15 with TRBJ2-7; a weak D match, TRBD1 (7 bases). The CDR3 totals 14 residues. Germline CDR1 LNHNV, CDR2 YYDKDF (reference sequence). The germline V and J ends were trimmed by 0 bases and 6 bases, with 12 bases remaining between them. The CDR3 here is CATSRERQGGEQYF. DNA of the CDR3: TGTGCCACCAGCAGAGAACGACAGGGAGGCGAGCAGTACTTC. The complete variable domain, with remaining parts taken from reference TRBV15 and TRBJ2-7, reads DAMVIQNPRYQVTQFGKPVTLSCSQTLNHNVMYWYQQKSSQAPKLLFHYYDKDFNNEADTPDNFQSRRPNTSFCFLDIRSPGLGDTAMYLCATSRERQGGEQYFGPGTRLTVT.

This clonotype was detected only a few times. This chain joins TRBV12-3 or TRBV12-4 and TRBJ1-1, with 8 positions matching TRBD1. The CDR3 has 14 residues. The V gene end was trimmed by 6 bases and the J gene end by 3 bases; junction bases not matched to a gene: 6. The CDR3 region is CASRLRGHDTEAFF. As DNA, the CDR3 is TGTGCCAGCAGACTCAGGGGGCATGACACTGAAGCTTTCTTT.

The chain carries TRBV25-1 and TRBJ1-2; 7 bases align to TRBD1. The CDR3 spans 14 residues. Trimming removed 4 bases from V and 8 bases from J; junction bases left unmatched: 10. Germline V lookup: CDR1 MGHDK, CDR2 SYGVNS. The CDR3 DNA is TGTGCCAGCAGTGCTGCAACCGACAGGGAAGGCTACACCTTC. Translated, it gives CASSAATDREGYTF.

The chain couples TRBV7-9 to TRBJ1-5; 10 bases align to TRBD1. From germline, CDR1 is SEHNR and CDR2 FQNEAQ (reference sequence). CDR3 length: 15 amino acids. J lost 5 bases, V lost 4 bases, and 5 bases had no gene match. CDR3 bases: TGTGCCAGCAGCTCTTTCGGGACAGGGGATCAGCCCCAGCATTTT. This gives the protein CASSSFGTGDQPQHF.

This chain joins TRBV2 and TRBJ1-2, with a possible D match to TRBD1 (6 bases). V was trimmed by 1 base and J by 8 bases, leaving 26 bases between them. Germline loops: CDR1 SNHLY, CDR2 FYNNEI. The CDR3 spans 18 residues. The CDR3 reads CASSEVWGTNTLARGYTF. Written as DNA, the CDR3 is TGTGCCAGCAGTGAAGTCTGGGGGACAAACACCCTGGCGAGGGGCTACACCTTC.